Each of the 28 T cell receptor beta chains below was sequenced from the same sample in a study of neurological immune-mediated disorders. One entry per CDR3 protein, called by TCRdb with MiXCR from the 5' RACE reads. There are roughly 100,000 distinct CDR3 sequences in the sample; under 4.5% occur only once, and 2.9% lies in the top ten. The sample consisted of PBMCs. The receptors come from a woman aged 45-65 years with multiple sclerosis.

This clonotype was seen many times. This chain joins TRBV20-1 and TRBJ1-2; a possible D gene is TRBD1 (6 bases). The V and J ends lost 0 bases and 6 bases respectively, with 14 bases between them. The CDR3 has 14 residues. CDR1 is DFQATT, CDR2 SNEGSKA, per germline (reference sequence). CDR3 coding DNA: TGCAGTGCTAGAGACTCCGGGACACCAGATGGCTACACCTTC. It encodes CSARDSGTPDGYTF.

This clonotype was observed at least ten times. The V gene is TRBV20-1, the J gene TRBJ1-6; a possible D gene is TRBD1 (6 bases). There are 14 residues in the CDR3. CDR1 and CDR2 from the germline V gene are DFQATT and SNEGSKA (reference sequence). The V end lost 0 bases, the J end lost 11 bases, and 14 bases lay between the germline ends. In DNA form, the CDR3 reads TGCAGTGCTAGAGATTTACAGGGACACGCACCCCTCCACTTT. This encodes CSARDLQGHAPLHF.

This clonotype was detected many times. This chain uses TRBV28 with TRBJ2-7; D uncertain. Looked up from germline, CDR1 is MDHEN and CDR2 is SYDVKM. V was shortened by 1 base and J by 6 bases, with 13 bases between the two germline ends. CDR3 length equals 14 residues. This CDR3 is CASSLFGKGREQYF. The CDR3 bases are TGTGCCAGCAGTTTATTTGGTAAAGGGCGCGAGCAGTACTTC.

This clonotype was found many times. The rearrangement links TRBV20-1 to TRBJ1-2, with D unresolved. V was cut by 6 bases and J by 1 base, with 21 bases left in between. The CDR3 runs 16 residues. Germline CDR1 reads DFQATT; CDR2 reads SNEGSKA (reference sequence). CDR3 amino acids: CSAPPRLGLDNYGYTF. CDR3 bases: TGCAGTGCCCCTCCGCGGTTAGGCCTCGATAACTATGGCTACACCTTC.

In its sample, this clonotype was seen many times. This chain joins TRBV7-9 and TRBJ2-5; tentative D call: TRBD1 (5 bases). Trimming took 1 base from V and 0 from J, leaving 6 bases between them. Germline V gene data show CDR1 as SEHNR and CDR2 as FQNEAQ (reference sequence). This CDR3 is 14 amino acids long. The CDR3 loop is CASSLDRNQETQYF. The DNA of the CDR3 is TGTGCCAGCAGCTTAGACAGGAACCAAGAGACCCAGTACTTC.

This clonotype was seen repeatedly, ten times or more. The chain has TRBV6-5 and TRBJ2-3; TRBD2 matches 9 bases. The CDR3 extends over 14 amino acids. With V trimmed by 5 bases and J by 6 bases, 6 bases remained unmatched. Germline V gives CDR1 MNHEY, CDR2 SVGAGI. The CDR3 protein is CASSKGLAGDTQYF. CDR3 sequence (DNA): TGTGCCAGCAGTAAGGGACTAGCCGGGGATACGCAGTATTTT.

This clonotype was counted ten times or more. The chain is built from TRBV20-1 and TRBJ2-1; D unresolved. The germline V gene has CDR1 DFQATT and CDR2 SNEGSKA (reference sequence). CDR3 size: 16 residues. V shed 0 bases and J shed 1 base, with 13 bases lying between them. The CDR3 DNA reads as TGCAGTGCTAGAGATCTGGCAGCGCGGTCCTACAATGAGCAGTTCTTC. Translation gives CSARDLAARSYNEQFF.

The sample holds many counts of this clonotype. The V call is TRBV20-1, the J call TRBJ2-7, with D possibly being TRBD2 (6 bases). This CDR3 is built from 14 residues. Germline V gene lookup returns CDR1 DFQATT and CDR2 SNEGSKA (reference sequence). V was pared by 1 base and J by 2 bases, with 12 bases between. CDR3 amino acids: CSARGRGFPYEQYF. DNA for the CDR3: TGCAGTGCTAGAGGGCGGGGATTCCCCTACGAGCAGTACTTC.

This clonotype was seen many times. The CDR3 nucleotides are TGCAGTGCTCCTACAGGGGGCGAAGGTCTCAGTGGCTACACCTTC. Amino acid sequence: CSAPTGGEGLSGYTF. The V and J genes are TRBV20-1 and TRBJ1-2, with 9 positions matching TRBD1. Germline CDR1 DFQATT, CDR2 SNEGSKA (reference sequence). The CDR3 is made up of 15 amino acids. Trimming removed 5 bases from V and 7 bases from J; junction bases left unmatched: 14.

Ten or more counts support this clonotype. The J gene is TRBJ1-3, the V gene TRBV7-2, with D uncertain. The CDR3 contains 17 residues. The germline gives CDR1 SGHTA, CDR2 FQGNSA. The V end lost 7 bases, the J end lost 0 bases, and 19 bases lay between the germline ends. The CDR3 DNA reads TGTGCCAGCACCCTTAGGATAGGGCTGAACTCTGGAAACACCATATATTTT. Translating gives CASTLRIGLNSGNTIYF.

This clonotype has only a few counts. CDR3: CASSPARGTSEQYF. Here the CDR3 DNA reads TGTGCCAGCTCACCAGCCAGGGGGACTAGCGAGCAGTACTTC. The chain links TRBV18 to TRBJ2-7; a weak D match, TRBD2 (8 bases). The CDR3 extends over 14 amino acids. Germline-derived CDR1 and CDR2 are KGHSH and LQKENI. V was trimmed by 2 bases and J by 6 bases, leaving 14 bases between them.

This clonotype was recorded at least ten times. The junction departs from the called germline gene at one end, perhaps through a read error. This chain joins TRBV29-1 and TRBJ2-5; unclear D gene. This CDR3 spans 11 amino acids. Per the germline V gene, CDR1 is SQVTM and CDR2 is ANQGSEA. The CDR3 spells CSVEDGETQYF. The CDR3 nucleotides are TGCAGCGTCGAAGATGGGGAGACCCAGTACTTC.

The rearrangement joins TRBV5-1 to TRBJ2-7; maybe TRBD1 (6 bases). Trimming stripped 1 base from V and 2 bases from J, with 13 bases between. Germline CDR1 SGHRS, CDR2 YFSETQ. The CDR3 extends over 15 amino acids. As DNA, the CDR3 is TGCGCCAGCAGCTTGAGAAATCAGGGGACCTACGAGCAGTACTTC. This sequence encodes CASSLRNQGTYEQYF.

This clonotype was detected ten times or more. This chain joins TRBV7-6 and TRBJ2-2; 11 nucleotides agree with TRBD2. J was trimmed by 2 bases and V by 4 bases; bases with no gene match: 12. The CDR3 runs 19 residues. Looked up from germline, CDR1 is SGHVS and CDR2 is FNYEAQ. DNA of the CDR3: TGTGCCAGCAGCTCGAGCGGGGCTCTAGCGGGGGGAAACACCGGGGAGCTGTTTTTT. Translating it yields CASSSSGALAGGNTGELFF.

The sample holds many counts of this clonotype. The V gene is TRBV3-1, the J gene TRBJ2-1, with 10 bases identical to TRBD2. Trimming removed 2 bases from V and 3 bases from J; junction bases left unmatched: 4. Germline V gene data show CDR1 as LGHDT and CDR2 as YNNKEL (reference sequence). The CDR3 sequence is 16 residues long. CDR3 nucleotides: TGTGCCAGCAGCCAAACCGGGACTAGCGTCTACAATGAGCAGTTCTTC. Its protein is CASSQTGTSVYNEQFF.

This clonotype was observed many times. V gene TRBV12-3 or TRBV12-4 combines with J gene TRBJ2-2; 9 bases match TRBD1. Losses at the gene ends were 3 bases for V and 5 bases for J; bases not matched to a gene: 7. The CDR3 extends over 16 amino acids. The CDR3 sequence is CASSFAGTGTTGELFF. The CDR3 DNA reads TGTGCCAGCAGTTTCGCCGGGACAGGGACTACCGGGGAGCTGTTTTTT.

This clonotype occurred many times. The CDR3 loop reads CASSPGQGFHEQFF. The CDR3 DNA reads as TGCGCCAGCAGCCCGGGACAGGGCTTCCATGAGCAGTTCTTC. The chain couples TRBV5-1 to TRBJ2-1, with 9 bases aligning to TRBD1. The CDR3 runs 14 residues. Germline values: CDR1 SGHRS, CDR2 YFSETQ. With 4 bases clipped from V and 8 bases from J, the junction kept 7 bases outside the gene matches.

Many counts were recorded for this clonotype. The chain couples TRBV7-9 to TRBJ2-7; 9 bases are a match to TRBD1. The trim removed 7 bases at V and 4 bases at J, leaving 8 bases unmatched. The V gene's germline CDR1 is SEHNR and CDR2 FQNEAQ (reference sequence). The CDR3 has 14 residues. CDR3 nucleotides: TGTGCCAGCACCTACGGACAGGGGATTTACGAGCAGTACTTC. This encodes CASTYGQGIYEQYF.

This clonotype was detected ten times or more. The chain combines TRBV4-3 with TRBJ1-2; a weak D match, TRBD1 (6 bases). Germline assignment: CDR1 LGHNA and CDR2 YSLEER. CDR3 size: 17 residues. Trimming pared 1 base from V and 2 bases from J, leaving 17 bases between. The CDR3: CASSQAPLGGSNYGYTF. CDR3 DNA: TGCGCCAGCAGCCAAGCGCCCCTTGGGGGCTCAAACTATGGCTACACCTTC.

This clonotype was recorded a few times. The chain combines TRBV5-1 with TRBJ2-2; perhaps TRBD2 as D (5 bases). The CDR3 length is 16 residues. CDR1 SGHRS and CDR2 YFSETQ come from the germline V gene. Trimming pared 3 bases from V and 1 base from J, leaving 13 bases between. Here the CDR3 reads CASSWTRGMNTGELFF. The CDR3 nucleotides are TGCGCCAGCAGCTGGACCCGGGGAATGAACACCGGGGAGCTGTTTTTT.

This clonotype came up many times. CDR3 in DNA: TGTGCCAGCAGTTTATTTTTGGGGGACGGCACCGGGGAGCTGTTTTTT. As protein: CASSLFLGDGTGELFF. The J gene is TRBJ2-2, the V gene TRBV27, with D tentatively TRBD1 or TRBD2 (5 bases each). This CDR3 comprises 16 residues. CDR1 MNHEY and CDR2 SMNVEV come from the germline V gene (reference sequence). V lost 1 base to trimming and J lost 4 bases, with 13 bases between them.

This clonotype was seen at least ten times. The rearrangement uses TRBV9 and TRBJ2-4, with 9 positions matching TRBD1. The germline V gene has CDR1 SGDLS and CDR2 YYNGEE. V was clipped by 2 bases and J by 10 bases; unmatched bases: 7. This CDR3 contains 14 residues. The CDR3 DNA sequence: TGTGCCAGCAGCGTGGAGGGACAGGGATTAATTCAGTACTTC. It specifies CASSVEGQGLIQYF.

This clonotype has a count of ten or more. The chain is built from TRBV12-3 or TRBV12-4 and TRBJ2-5; D not resolved. Trimming cost V 3 bases and J 3 bases, with 8 bases left between them. The CDR3 runs to 13 residues. CDR3 nucleotides: TGTGCCAGCAGTTTTAATGGGAAAGAGACCCAGTACTTC. Translation gives CASSFNGKETQYF.

This clonotype was seen repeatedly, ten times or more. V is TRBV9 and J is TRBJ2-1; TRBD2 is a possible D gene (6 bases). Trimming cost V 0 bases and J 6 bases, with 10 bases left between them. The germline gives CDR1 SGDLS, CDR2 YYNGEE. This CDR3 comprises 14 residues. CDR3 residues: CASSVDGRGNEQFF. The CDR3 bases are TGTGCCAGCAGCGTAGACGGGCGGGGCAATGAGCAGTTCTTC.

This clonotype was seen at least ten times. The J gene is TRBJ2-3, the V gene TRBV20-1, with D possibly being TRBD2 (5 bases). The CDR3 loop spans 15 amino acids. Germline V lookup: CDR1 DFQATT, CDR2 SNEGSKA (reference sequence). Trimming left V 5 bases short and J 2 bases short, with 17 bases between. This chain's CDR3 is CSADLGVSNTDTQYF. The DNA for the CDR3 is TGCAGTGCTGACCTCGGGGTATCGAACACAGATACGCAGTATTTT.

This clonotype was found many times. V and J are TRBV20-1 and TRBJ2-7; the match to TRBD2 covers 14 bases. This CDR3 contains 19 residues. The junction had 16 bases not matched to a gene; V was cut back by 0 bases and J by 6 bases. Germline V lookup: CDR1 DFQATT, CDR2 SNEGSKA (reference sequence). The CDR3 DNA sequence: TGCAGTGCTAGAGACTTACCGGGACTAGCGGGGGCGAGGGCCGTCGAGCAGTACTTC. Translating gives CSARDLPGLAGARAVEQYF.

This clonotype has a count of ten or more. V is TRBV6-2 or TRBV6-3 and J is TRBJ2-5; 7 nucleotides agree with TRBD2. The CDR3 is 14 amino acids. Germline CDR1 is MNHEY and CDR2 is SVGEGT. The V segment lost 3 bases and the J segment 5 bases; nucleotides outside the gene matches: 6. As DNA, the CDR3 is TGTGCCAGCAGTTATTTAGGGCGGGGGGAGACCCAGTACTTC. Encoded protein: CASSYLGRGETQYF.

This clonotype was counted at least ten times. The chain couples TRBV7-2 to TRBJ1-2; no definite D call. Deletions cut 1 base from V and 7 bases from J, with 10 bases between. The CDR3 has 13 amino acids. From germline, CDR1 is SGHTA and CDR2 FQGNSA. The CDR3 here is CASSLVRWGGYTF. In DNA, the CDR3 is TGTGCCAGCAGCTTAGTACGGTGGGGTGGCTACACCTTC.